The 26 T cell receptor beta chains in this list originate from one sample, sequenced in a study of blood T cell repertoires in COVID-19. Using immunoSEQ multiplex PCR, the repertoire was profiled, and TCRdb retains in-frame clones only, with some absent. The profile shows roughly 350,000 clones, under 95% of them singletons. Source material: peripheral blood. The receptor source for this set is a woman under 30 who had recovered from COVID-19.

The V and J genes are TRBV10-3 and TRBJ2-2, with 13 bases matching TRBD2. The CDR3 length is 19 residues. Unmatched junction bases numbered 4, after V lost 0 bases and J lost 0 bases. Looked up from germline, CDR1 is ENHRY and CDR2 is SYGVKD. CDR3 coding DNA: TGTGCCATCAGTGAGTCGGTAGGACTAGCGGGAGCGAACACCGGGGAGCTGTTTTTT. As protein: CAISESVGLAGANTGELFF.

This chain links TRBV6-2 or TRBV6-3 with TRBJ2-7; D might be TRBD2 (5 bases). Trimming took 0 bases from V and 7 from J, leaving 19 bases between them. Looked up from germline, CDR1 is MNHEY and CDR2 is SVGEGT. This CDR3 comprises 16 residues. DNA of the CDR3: TGTGCCAGCAGTTACTCCAGGATCCTTCCGTGGGAGGAGCAGTACGTC. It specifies CASSYSRILPWEEQYV.

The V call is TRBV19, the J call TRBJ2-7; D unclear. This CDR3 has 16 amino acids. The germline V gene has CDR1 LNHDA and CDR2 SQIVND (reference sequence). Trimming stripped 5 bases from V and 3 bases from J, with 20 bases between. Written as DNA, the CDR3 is TGTGCCAGTAGTGGAATGCAGCGAGATGGCGTCTACGAGCAGTACGTC. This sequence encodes CASSGMQRDGVYEQYV.

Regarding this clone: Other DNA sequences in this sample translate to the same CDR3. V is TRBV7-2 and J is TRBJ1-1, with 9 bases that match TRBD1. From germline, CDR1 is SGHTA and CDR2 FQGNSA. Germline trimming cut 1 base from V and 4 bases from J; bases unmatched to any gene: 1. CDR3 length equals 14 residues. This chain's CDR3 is CASSLVGQGTEAFF. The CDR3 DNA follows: TGTGCCAGCAGCTTAGTGGGACAGGGCACTGAAGCTTTCTTT.

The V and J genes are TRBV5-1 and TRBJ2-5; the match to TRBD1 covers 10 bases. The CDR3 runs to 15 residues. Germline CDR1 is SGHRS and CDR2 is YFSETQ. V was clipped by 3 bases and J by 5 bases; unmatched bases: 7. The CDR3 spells CASSWGQGNRETQYF. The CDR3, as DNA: TGCGCCAGCAGCTGGGGACAGGGGAATAGGGAGACCCAGTACTTC.

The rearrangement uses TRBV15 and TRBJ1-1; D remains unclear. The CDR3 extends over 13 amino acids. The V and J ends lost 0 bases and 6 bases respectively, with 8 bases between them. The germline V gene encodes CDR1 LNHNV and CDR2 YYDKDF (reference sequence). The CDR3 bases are TGTGCCACCAGCAGAGATCGGTATTCTGAAGCTTTCTTT. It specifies CATSRDRYSEAFF.

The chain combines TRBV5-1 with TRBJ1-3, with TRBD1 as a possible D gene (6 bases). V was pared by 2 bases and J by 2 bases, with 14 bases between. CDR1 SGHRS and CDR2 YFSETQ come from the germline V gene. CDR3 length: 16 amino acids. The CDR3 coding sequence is TGCGCCAGCAGCTTACAACAGGGTACTCCTGGAAACACCATATATTTT. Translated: CASSLQQGTPGNTIYF.

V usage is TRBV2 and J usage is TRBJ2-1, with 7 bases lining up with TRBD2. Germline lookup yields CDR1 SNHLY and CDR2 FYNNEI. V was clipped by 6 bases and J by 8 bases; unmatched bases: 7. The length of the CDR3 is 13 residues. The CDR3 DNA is TGTGCCAGCAGAAACGTCGGGGGGTATGAGCAGTTCTTC. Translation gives CASRNVGGYEQFF.

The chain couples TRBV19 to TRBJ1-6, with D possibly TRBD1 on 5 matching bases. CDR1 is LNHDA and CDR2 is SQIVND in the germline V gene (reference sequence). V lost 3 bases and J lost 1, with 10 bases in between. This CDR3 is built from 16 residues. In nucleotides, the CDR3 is TGTGCCAGTAGTATCCGGGAGGGGTCCTATAATTCACCCCTCCACTTT. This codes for CASSIREGSYNSPLHF.

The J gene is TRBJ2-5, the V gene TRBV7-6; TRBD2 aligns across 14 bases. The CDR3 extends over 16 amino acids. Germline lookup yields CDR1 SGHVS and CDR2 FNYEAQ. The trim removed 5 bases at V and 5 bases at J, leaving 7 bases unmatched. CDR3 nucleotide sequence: TGTGCCAGCAGCCCCGGACTAGCGGGGGGCCGGGAGACCCAGTACTTC. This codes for CASSPGLAGGRETQYF.

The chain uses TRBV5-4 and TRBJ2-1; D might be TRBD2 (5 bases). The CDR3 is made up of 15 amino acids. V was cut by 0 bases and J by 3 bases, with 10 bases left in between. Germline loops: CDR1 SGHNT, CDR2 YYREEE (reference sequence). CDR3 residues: CASSLELGRYNEQFF. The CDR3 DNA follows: TGTGCCAGCAGCTTGGAACTAGGACGCTACAATGAGCAGTTCTTC. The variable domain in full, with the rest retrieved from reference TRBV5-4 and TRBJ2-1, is ETGVTQSPTHLIKTRGQQVTLRCSSQSGHNTVSWYQQALGQGPQFIFQYYREEENGRGNFPPRFSGLQFPNYSSELNVNALELDDSALYLCASSLELGRYNEQFFGPGTRLTVL.

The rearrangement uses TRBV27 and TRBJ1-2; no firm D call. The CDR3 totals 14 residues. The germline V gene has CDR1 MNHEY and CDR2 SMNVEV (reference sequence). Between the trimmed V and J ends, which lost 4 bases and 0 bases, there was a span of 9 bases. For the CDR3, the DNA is TGTGCCAGCAGTTGGAGCGGATCTAACTATGGCTACACCTTC. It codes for CASSWSGSNYGYTF.

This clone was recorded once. The CDR3 coding sequence is TGTGCCAGCAGCTTAGACTCAGGTTCCTATCAGCCCCAGCATTTT. It translates to CASSLDSGSYQPQHF. The chain is built from TRBV11-2 and TRBJ1-5; D is undetermined. With 0 bases removed from V and 5 bases from J, the gap between germline ends came to 11 bases. CDR3 length: 15 amino acids. The V gene's germline CDR1 is SGHAT and CDR2 FQNNGV.

The CDR3 DNA sequence: TGTGCCATCAGTGAGACTAGCGGGAGAGAGAACATTCAGTACTTC. Amino acid sequence: CAISETSGRENIQYF. This chain joins TRBV10-3 and TRBJ2-4; 11 bases align to TRBD2. Trimming removed 2 bases from V and 7 bases from J; junction bases left unmatched: 4. Germline lookup yields CDR1 ENHRY and CDR2 SYGVKD. The CDR3 spans 15 residues.

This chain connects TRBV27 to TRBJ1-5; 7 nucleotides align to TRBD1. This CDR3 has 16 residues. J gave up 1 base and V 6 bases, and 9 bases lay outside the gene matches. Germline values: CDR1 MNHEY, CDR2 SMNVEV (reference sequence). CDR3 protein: CASRPDRQGSNQPQHF. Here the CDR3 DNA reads TGTGCCAGCAGGCCGGACAGGCAGGGAAGCAATCAGCCCCAGCATTTT.

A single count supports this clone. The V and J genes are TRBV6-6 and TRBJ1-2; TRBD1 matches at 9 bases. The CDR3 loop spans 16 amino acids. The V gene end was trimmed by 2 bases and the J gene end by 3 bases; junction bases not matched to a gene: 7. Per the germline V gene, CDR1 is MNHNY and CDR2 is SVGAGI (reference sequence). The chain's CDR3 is CASSYGDRGSDYGYTF. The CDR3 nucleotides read TGTGCCAGCAGTTACGGTGACAGGGGGTCTGACTATGGCTACACCTTC.

CDR3 sequence reads: CASSPTGDQPQHF. CDR3 in DNA: TGTGCCAGCAGCCCAACAGGGGATCAGCCCCAGCATTTT. The chain recombines TRBV7-9 with TRBJ1-5; 7 bases match TRBD1. Per the germline V gene, CDR1 is SEHNR and CDR2 is FQNEAQ (reference sequence). The CDR3 length is 13 residues. The J segment lost 5 bases and the V segment lost 5 bases, leaving 3 bases of the junction unmatched.

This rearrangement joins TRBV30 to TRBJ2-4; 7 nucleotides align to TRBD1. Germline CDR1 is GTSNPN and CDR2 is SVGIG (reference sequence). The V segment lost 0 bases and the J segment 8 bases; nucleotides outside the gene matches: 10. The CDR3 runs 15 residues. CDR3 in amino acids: CAWSVTTGQMDIQYF. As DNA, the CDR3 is TGTGCCTGGAGTGTAACTACGGGACAGATGGACATTCAGTACTTC.

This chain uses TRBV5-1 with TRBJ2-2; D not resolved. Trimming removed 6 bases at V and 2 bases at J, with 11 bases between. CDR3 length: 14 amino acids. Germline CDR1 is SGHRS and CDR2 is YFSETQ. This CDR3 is CASTPGTNTGELFF. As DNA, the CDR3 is TGCGCCAGCACACCAGGTACCAACACCGGGGAGCTGTTTTTT.

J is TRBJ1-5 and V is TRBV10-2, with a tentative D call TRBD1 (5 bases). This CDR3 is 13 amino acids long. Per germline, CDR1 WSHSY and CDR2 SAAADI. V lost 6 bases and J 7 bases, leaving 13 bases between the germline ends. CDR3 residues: CASREPGDQPQHF. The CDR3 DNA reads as TGCGCCAGCAGAGAGCCGGGGGACCAGCCCCAGCATTTT.

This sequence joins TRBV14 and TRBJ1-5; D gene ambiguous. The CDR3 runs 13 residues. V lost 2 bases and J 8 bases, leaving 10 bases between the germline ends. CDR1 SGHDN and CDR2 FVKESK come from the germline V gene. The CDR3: CASSQSGFEPQHF. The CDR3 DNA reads TGTGCCAGCAGCCAATCGGGGTTTGAGCCCCAGCATTTT. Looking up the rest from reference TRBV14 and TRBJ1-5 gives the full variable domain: EAGVTQFPSHSVIEKGQTVTLRCDPISGHDNLYWYRRVMGKEIKFLLHFVKESKQDESGMPNNRFLAERTGGTYSTLKVQPAELEDSGVYFCASSQSGFEPQHFGDGTRLSIL.

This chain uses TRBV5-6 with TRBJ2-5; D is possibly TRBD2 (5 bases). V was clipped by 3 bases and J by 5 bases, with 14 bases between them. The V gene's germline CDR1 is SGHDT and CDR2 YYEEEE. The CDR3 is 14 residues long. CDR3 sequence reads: CASSSSGSWETQYF. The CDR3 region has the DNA TGTGCCAGCAGCTCGAGTGGGAGCTGGGAGACCCAGTACTTC. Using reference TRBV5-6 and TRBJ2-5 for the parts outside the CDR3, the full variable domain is DAGVTQSPTHLIKTRGQQVTLRCSPKSGHDTVSWYQQALGQGPQFIFQYYEEEERQRGNFPDRFSGHQFPNYSSELNVNALLLGDSALYLCASSSSGSWETQYFGPGTRLLVL.

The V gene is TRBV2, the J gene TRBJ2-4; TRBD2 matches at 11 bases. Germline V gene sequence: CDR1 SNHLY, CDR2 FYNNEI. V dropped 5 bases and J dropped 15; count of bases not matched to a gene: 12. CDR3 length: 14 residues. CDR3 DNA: TGTGCCAGCAGTTACTTGACTAGCGGGGAGGCACGGTACTTC. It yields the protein CASSYLTSGEARYF. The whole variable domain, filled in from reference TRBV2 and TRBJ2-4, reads EPEVTQTPSHQVTQMGQEVILRCVPISNHLYFYWYRQILGQKVEFLVSFYNNEISEKSEIFDDQFSVERPDGSNFTLKIRSTKLEDSAMYFCASSYLTSGEARYFGAGTRLSVL.

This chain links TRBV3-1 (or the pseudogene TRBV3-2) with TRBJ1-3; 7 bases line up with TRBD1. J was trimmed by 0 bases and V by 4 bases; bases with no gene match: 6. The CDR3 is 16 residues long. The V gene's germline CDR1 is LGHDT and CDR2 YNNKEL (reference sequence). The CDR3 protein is CASSLPDRDSGNTIYF. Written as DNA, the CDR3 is TGTGCCAGCAGCCTCCCCGACAGGGACTCTGGAAACACCATATATTTT.

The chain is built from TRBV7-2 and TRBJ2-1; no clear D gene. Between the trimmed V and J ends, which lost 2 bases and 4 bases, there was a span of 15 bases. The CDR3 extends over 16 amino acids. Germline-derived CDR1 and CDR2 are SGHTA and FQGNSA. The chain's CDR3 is CASSLFSNAGYNEQFF. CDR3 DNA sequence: TGTGCCAGCAGCTTATTCTCGAACGCCGGTTACAATGAGCAGTTCTTC.

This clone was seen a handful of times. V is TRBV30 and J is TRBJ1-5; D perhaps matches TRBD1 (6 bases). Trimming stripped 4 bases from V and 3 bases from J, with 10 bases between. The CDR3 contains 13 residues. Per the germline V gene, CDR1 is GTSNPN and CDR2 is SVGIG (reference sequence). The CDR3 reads CAWKTGLNQPQHF. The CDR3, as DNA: TGTGCCTGGAAGACAGGTCTCAATCAGCCCCAGCATTTT.